Shown below are 15 T cell receptor beta chains from a single sample sequenced in a study of CD8 T cells in Susac syndrome. The authors reverse transcribed roughly 0.5 to 1 ug RNA with random hexamers. TCRdb itself ran the immunoSEQ multiplex PCR reads through MiXCR, one entry per CDR3 protein. The sample consists of hundreds of thousands of distinct CDR3 sequences, over 85% of them appearing once. Sequencing used CD4+ T cells from PBMCs. The source is a human donor with multiple sclerosis.

V gene TRBV6-6 combines with J gene TRBJ1-6; D might be TRBD1 (5 bases). Trimming took 5 bases from V and 8 from J, leaving 7 bases between them. The CDR3 is 12 amino acids. Germline CDR1 and CDR2: MNHNY and SVGAGI (reference sequence). CDR3 protein: CASSLGDSPLHF. CDR3 bases: TGTGCCAGCAGTCTAGGGGATTCACCCCTCCACTTT.

This chain connects TRBV5-1 to TRBJ2-7; perhaps TRBD2 as D (5 bases). Germline CDR1 and CDR2: SGHRS and YFSETQ. V shed 7 bases and J shed 1 base, with 12 bases lying between them. This CDR3 contains 13 residues. CDR3 nucleotide sequence: TGCGCCAGCTCCCGAGCGGCATCCTACGAGCAGTACTTC. This translates into CASSRAASYEQYF.

The chain employs TRBV6-6 and TRBJ1-5; 8 bases fit TRBD1. V lost 6 bases and J lost 6; bases outside the gene matches: 10. The CDR3 is made up of 15 amino acids. Germline-derived CDR1 and CDR2 are MNHNY and SVGAGI (reference sequence). The CDR3 bases are TGTGCCAGCAGCCGACCGACAGGGGACGGTCAGCCCCAGCATTTT. Amino acid sequence: CASSRPTGDGQPQHF.

There are a few counts of this clonotype. The chain combines TRBV11-2 with TRBJ1-1; a possible D gene is TRBD1 (5 bases). Trimming removed 2 bases from V and 1 base from J, with 8 bases in between. From germline, CDR1 is SGHAT and CDR2 FQNNGV. The CDR3 is 14 amino acids. The CDR3 DNA reads as TGTGCCAGCAGCTTATCTGGGGGGAACACTGAAGCTTTCTTT. It encodes CASSLSGGNTEAFF.

The chain has TRBV5-6 and TRBJ1-1; the D is unclear. This CDR3 contains 12 residues. Germline V gives CDR1 SGHDT, CDR2 YYEEEE. V gave up 4 bases and J gave up 7 bases, with 11 bases separating them. The CDR3 region has the DNA TGTGCCAGCAGCCCGGGTCGTATTGAAGCTTTCTTT. Amino acid sequence: CASSPGRIEAFF. The full variable domain, its missing parts supplied by reference TRBV5-6 and TRBJ1-1, is DAGVTQSPTHLIKTRGQQVTLRCSPKSGHDTVSWYQQALGQGPQFIFQYYEEEERQRGNFPDRFSGHQFPNYSSELNVNALLLGDSALYLCASSPGRIEAFFGQGTRLTVV.

This clonotype showed up just once. This chain links TRBV20-1 with TRBJ2-5; 8 bases match TRBD2. The V gene end was trimmed by 5 bases and the J gene end by 5 bases; junction bases not matched to a gene: 10. There are 14 residues in the CDR3. The germline CDR1 and CDR2 sequences are DFQATT and SNEGSKA (reference sequence). The CDR3 DNA follows: TGCAGTGCTCGGTGGGGACTAGGGGGGGAGACCCAGTACTTC. Translating it yields CSARWGLGGETQYF.

V usage is TRBV6-2 or TRBV6-3 and J usage is TRBJ2-1; tentatively, D is TRBD2 (5 bases). Germline V CDR1 and CDR2: MNHEY, SVGEGT. V was shortened by 7 bases and J by 6 bases, with 10 bases between the two germline ends. The CDR3 sequence is 12 residues long. The CDR3 DNA is TGTGCCAGCAACGACTATTCCAATGAGCAGTTCTTC. Its translation: CASNDYSNEQFF.

The rearrangement uses TRBV29-1 and TRBJ1-2; 10 bases agree with TRBD1. Germline CDR1 is SQVTM and CDR2 is ANQGSEA. The CDR3 has 13 residues. V gave up 6 bases and J gave up 6 bases; unmatched junction bases: 7. The CDR3 DNA sequence: TGCAGCGTCAAAACGGGGACAGGGGATGGCTACACCTTC. As protein: CSVKTGTGDGYTF.

In this sample, this clonotype turned up once. This chain connects TRBV20-1 to TRBJ1-4; D perhaps matches TRBD1 (6 bases). Germline values: CDR1 DFQATT, CDR2 SNEGSKA (reference sequence). The CDR3 runs to 15 residues. Trimming stripped 0 bases from V and 8 bases from J, with 16 bases between. The CDR3 sequence: CSAREQGRINEKLFF. CDR3 bases: TGCAGTGCTAGAGAACAGGGAAGAATTAACGAAAAACTGTTTTTT.

This clonotype showed up just a few times. This chain uses TRBV18 with TRBJ2-7; the match to TRBD2 covers 14 bases. Germline CDR1 KGHSH, CDR2 LQKENI. V was clipped by 3 bases and J by 0 bases; unmatched bases: 4. The CDR3 totals 17 residues. CDR3 sequence reads: CASSPTSGGASSYEQYF. As DNA, the CDR3 is TGTGCCAGCTCACCGACTAGCGGGGGGGCCAGCTCCTACGAGCAGTACTTC. Based on the CDR3 plus reference TRBV18 and TRBJ2-7, the full variable domain is NAGVMQNPRHLVRRRGQEARLRCSPMKGHSHVYWYRQLPEEGLKFMVYLQKENIIDESGMPKERFSAEFPKEGPSILRIQQVVRGDSAAYFCASSPTSGGASSYEQYFGPGTRLTVT.

The CDR3 is CASSLVGAQSTQYF. The CDR3 DNA reads as TGTGCCAGCAGCCTGGTGGGGGCCCAATCTACGCAGTATTTT. This chain connects TRBV5-6 to TRBJ2-3, with D perhaps matching TRBD1 (6 bases). The ends were cut back, 4 bases at V and 8 bases at J, with 17 bases in the middle. There are 14 residues in the CDR3. Germline lookup yields CDR1 SGHDT and CDR2 YYEEEE.

The chain is built from TRBV29-1 and TRBJ1-2; a weak D match, TRBD1 (6 bases). Germline CDR1 SQVTM, CDR2 ANQGSEA. Between the trimmed V and J ends, which lost 6 bases and 5 bases, there was a span of 13 bases. There are 12 residues in the CDR3. The chain's CDR3 is CSVAGTNYGYTF. CDR3 sequence (DNA): TGCAGCGTCGCCGGGACAAATTATGGCTACACCTTC.

The chain employs TRBV19 and TRBJ2-6, with D hard to call. The CDR3 is 16 residues long. Germline V gene data show CDR1 as LNHDA and CDR2 as SQIVND (reference sequence). Between the trimmed V and J ends, which lost 5 bases and 1 base, there was a span of 12 bases. CDR3 DNA sequence: TGTGCCAGTAGTCCCTCGACTCTATCTGGGGCCAACGTCCTGACTTTC. Its protein product is CASSPSTLSGANVLTF.

This clonotype was found once. J is TRBJ1-5 and V is TRBV5-1; 8 positions agree with TRBD1. This CDR3 has 17 amino acids. V was clipped by 0 bases and J by 1 base; unmatched bases: 6. CDR1 and CDR2 from the germline V gene are SGHRS and YFSETQ. The CDR3 spells CASSLGGTGRSNQPQHF. The CDR3 DNA reads TGCGCCAGCAGCTTGGGCGGGACAGGACGCAGCAATCAGCCCCAGCATTTT.

The chain employs TRBV24-1 and TRBJ1-4; tentative D call: TRBD1 (5 bases). The germline V gene encodes CDR1 KGHDR and CDR2 SFDVKD. The CDR3 sequence is 15 residues long. V gave up 7 bases and J gave up 3 bases, with 14 bases separating them. The CDR3 reads CATSAAEGPNEKLFF. The CDR3 region has the DNA TGTGCCACCAGCGCCGCAGAGGGACCTAATGAAAAACTGTTTTTT.